The rows below give T cell receptor beta chains drawn from one sample of a study of cytomegalovirus exposure and HLA in healthy donors. Profiled with immunoSEQ multiplex PCR; TCRdb holds only in-frame clones, not every one. Its clone listing holds roughly 120,000 clones. Sequences were obtained from PBMCs. The receptors originated from a man aged 30-40 years in good health and CMV-seronegative. Each CDR3 is given with its conserved first and last residue. The order of the fields is V gene, D gene, J gene, CDR3 protein. A D gene is named only where the DNA matches it firmly.

V gene: TRBV29-1
D gene: -
J gene: TRBJ1-2
CDR3 protein: CSVLTGVYGYTF

V gene: TRBV4-1
D gene: -
J gene: TRBJ1-4
CDR3 protein: CASSYHEKLFF

V gene: TRBV5-1
D gene: -
J gene: TRBJ2-1
CDR3 protein: CASSFTGDEQFF

V gene: TRBV30
D gene: -
J gene: TRBJ1-5
CDR3 protein: CAWGRGGNQPQHF

V gene: TRBV7-2
D gene: -
J gene: TRBJ2-2
CDR3 protein: CASRPVRANTGELFF

V gene: TRBV5-1
D gene: TRBD2
J gene: TRBJ2-5
CDR3 protein: CASSFGGTSGQETQYF

V gene: TRBV19
D gene: -
J gene: TRBJ1-5
CDR3 protein: CASTPYTRDGTQHF

V gene: TRBV15
D gene: -
J gene: TRBJ2-7
CDR3 protein: CAAGTENYEQYF

V gene: TRBV7-9
D gene: -
J gene: TRBJ1-5
CDR3 protein: CASGEVNQPQHF

V gene: TRBV29-1
D gene: -
J gene: TRBJ2-2
CDR3 protein: CSVVNEGGELFF

V gene: TRBV5-8
D gene: -
J gene: TRBJ1-1
CDR3 protein: CASSLRAGDGTEAFF

V gene: TRBV11-2
D gene: -
J gene: TRBJ1-1
CDR3 protein: CASSLGPAEAFF

V gene: TRBV18
D gene: TRBD1
J gene: TRBJ1-1
CDR3 protein: CASSPGTGRTEAFF

V gene: TRBV25-1
D gene: TRBD1
J gene: TRBJ1-4
CDR3 protein: CASSDRGQFATNEKLFF

V gene: TRBV5-1
D gene: TRBD2
J gene: TRBJ2-3
CDR3 protein: CASSSIGLDTDTQYF

V gene: TRBV5-1
D gene: -
J gene: TRBJ2-2
CDR3 protein: CASSLGRDTGELFF